Below, 20 T cell receptor beta chains from the same sample are listed, as sequenced in a study of shared clonotypes between healthy human individuals. Sequenced by immunoSEQ multiplex PCR; TCRdb stores in-frame clones only, minus some. Of hundreds of thousands of clones listed, 90% to 95% were seen once; the top ten hold approximately 25%. Naive CD8 populations comprised CD45RO-negative cells positively selected for CCR7, excluding terminally differentiated effector memory CD45RA+ cells. The sample was naive CD8+ T cells sorted from blood. The receptors were gathered from a man aged 25-45 years in good health.

This clone was observed a handful of times. The chain combines TRBV19 with TRBJ1-2, with D possibly matching TRBD1 (5 bases). Germline V gene lookup returns CDR1 LNHDA and CDR2 SQIVND (reference sequence). The CDR3 is 14 amino acids. V was trimmed by 5 bases and J by 4 bases, leaving 14 bases between them. CDR3 coding DNA: TGTGCCAGTAGTGGGGCCGCTGCGGGCTATGGCTACACCTTC. This encodes CASSGAAAGYGYTF. The variable domain in full, with the rest retrieved from reference TRBV19 and TRBJ1-2, is DGGITQSPKYLFRKEGQNVTLSCEQNLNHDAMYWYRQDPGQGLRLIYYSQIVNDFQKGDIAEGYSVSREKKESFPLTVTSAQKNPTAFYLCASSGAAAGYGYTFGSGTRLTVV.

This chain connects TRBV4-3 to TRBJ2-5; 9 nucleotides line up with TRBD2. The CDR3 is 17 amino acids. The V gene end was trimmed by 0 bases and the J gene end by 5 bases; junction bases not matched to a gene: 10. Germline V lookup: CDR1 LGHNA, CDR2 YSLEER. CDR3 bases: TGCGCCAGCAGCCAAGAAGGGCTTAGCGGGAGTGACGAGACCCAGTACTTC. This translates into CASSQEGLSGSDETQYF.

This chain connects TRBV11-2 to TRBJ2-1; the match to TRBD2 covers 14 bases. J was trimmed by 7 bases and V by 2 bases; bases with no gene match: 7. The CDR3 sequence is 17 residues long. Germline V gene data show CDR1 as SGHAT and CDR2 as FQNNGV. CDR3 bases: TGTGCCAGCAGCTTATCGCGACTAGCGGGAGGGCCGAATGAGCAGTTCTTC. This gives the protein CASSLSRLAGGPNEQFF.

The rearrangement uses TRBV9 and TRBJ1-1; the D gene is possibly TRBD1 (5 bases). The germline CDR1 and CDR2 sequences are SGDLS and YYNGEE. V shed 5 bases and J shed 1 base, with 9 bases lying between them. The CDR3 is made up of 13 amino acids. The CDR3 is CASRGGPNTEAFF. DNA for the CDR3: TGTGCCAGCAGGGGGGGACCGAACACTGAAGCTTTCTTT. Full variable domain (outside the CDR3, taken from reference TRBV9 and TRBJ1-1): DSGVTQTPKHLITATGQRVTLRCSPRSGDLSVYWYQQSLDQGLQFLIQYYNGEERAKGNILERFSAQQFPDLHSELNLSSLELGDSALYFCASRGGPNTEAFFGQGTRLTVV.

The rearrangement joins TRBV7-3 to TRBJ2-1; 8 bases map to TRBD2. Looked up from germline, CDR1 is SGHTA and CDR2 is FQGTGA. Germline trimming cut 3 bases from V and 0 bases from J; bases unmatched to any gene: 1. CDR3 size: 15 residues. The CDR3 loop reads CASSFGLASYNEQFF. CDR3 nucleotide sequence: TGTGCCAGCAGCTTCGGACTAGCCTCCTACAATGAGCAGTTCTTC.

This clone was detected only once. The sample has other DNA sequences that encode this CDR3 too. The chain employs TRBV15 and TRBJ2-1, with 9 bases fitting TRBD2. This CDR3 is built from 16 residues. Germline CDR1 and CDR2: LNHNV and YYDKDF (reference sequence). The V gene end was trimmed by 2 bases and the J gene end by 0 bases; junction bases not matched to a gene: 2. CDR3 amino acids: CATSRRREGSYNEQFF. CDR3 nucleotides: TGTGCCACCAGCAGAAGGCGGGAGGGCTCCTACAATGAGCAGTTCTTC.

A single count supports this clone. The rearrangement uses TRBV5-5 and TRBJ2-7; possible D gene TRBD2, 6 bases. V lost 1 base to trimming and J lost 3 bases, with 11 bases between them. CDR3 length: 14 amino acids. CDR1 is SGHKS and CDR2 is YYEKEE in the germline V gene (reference sequence). The CDR3 is CASSLRTGGYEQYF. Here the CDR3 DNA reads TGTGCCAGCAGCTTGCGGACCGGGGGCTACGAGCAGTACTTC.

This chain joins TRBV9 and TRBJ1-2, with 7 positions matching TRBD1. The trim removed 0 bases at V and 4 bases at J, leaving 9 bases unmatched. This CDR3 is 16 amino acids long. Germline loops: CDR1 SGDLS, CDR2 YYNGEE. Here the CDR3 DNA reads TGTGCCAGCAGCGTAGGGCACGACAGGGAACCCTATGGCTACACCTTC. This translates into CASSVGHDREPYGYTF.

The chain links TRBV2 to TRBJ1-5; D remains unclear. Germline CDR1 SNHLY, CDR2 FYNNEI. This CDR3 region has 13 residues. Trimming cost V 6 bases and J 4 bases, with 10 bases left between them. The CDR3: CASRRGVNQPQHF. The CDR3 DNA follows: TGTGCCAGCAGGCGGGGAGTAAATCAGCCCCAGCATTTT.

The CDR3 protein is CASSGRQGAWEQYF. For the CDR3, the DNA is TGTGCCAGCAGTGGCCGACAGGGGGCTTGGGAGCAGTACTTC. V usage is TRBV6-1 and J usage is TRBJ2-7; 10 nucleotides align to TRBD1. The V segment lost 4 bases and the J segment 7 bases; nucleotides outside the gene matches: 7. The CDR3 loop spans 14 amino acids. Germline loops: CDR1 MNHNS, CDR2 SASEGT.

The J gene is TRBJ2-1, the V gene TRBV21-1; the table's D call of TRBD2 was not tested on the DNA. TRBV21-1 is recorded as a pseudogene. The CDR3 has 17 residues. CDR3 bases: TGTGCCAGCAGCAAAGGGACTAGCGGGAGCTCCTACAATGAGCAGTTCTTC. Translating it yields CASSKGTSGSSYNEQFF.

This chain joins TRBV19 and TRBJ2-1; a weak D match, TRBD1 (6 bases). V gave up 3 bases and J gave up 5 bases, with 14 bases separating them. The CDR3 loop spans 15 amino acids. CDR1 is LNHDA, CDR2 SQIVND, per germline (reference sequence). Here the CDR3 reads CASSIWPGDHNEQFF. The CDR3 region has the DNA TGTGCCAGTAGTATTTGGCCAGGGGATCACAATGAGCAGTTCTTC.

The chain employs TRBV23-1 and TRBJ2-7; 9 positions match TRBD2. TRBV23-1 is sorted into the ORF group, with uncertain function. The CDR3 sequence is 15 residues long. The junction had 15 bases not matched to a gene; V was cut back by 8 bases and J by 7 bases. The CDR3 sequence: CASLLERLAVSEQYF. In DNA, the CDR3 is TGCGCCAGCCTCCTCGAGCGACTAGCGGTTTCTGAGCAGTACTTC.

This clone was recorded at least ten times. The chain uses TRBV7-9 and TRBJ2-3, with D tentatively TRBD1 (5 bases). V dropped 1 base and J dropped 5 bases, with 16 bases sitting between them. There are 16 residues in the CDR3. Germline V lookup: CDR1 SEHNR, CDR2 FQNEAQ (reference sequence). The CDR3 DNA reads TGTGCCAGCAGCTTAGTTGGGGCTGGCCACGAAGATACGCAGTATTTT. As protein: CASSLVGAGHEDTQYF.

The chain recombines TRBV4-1 with TRBJ2-5; D is uncertain. V lost 4 bases to trimming and J lost 5 bases, with 11 bases between them. The CDR3 extends over 13 amino acids. Germline CDR1 reads MGHRA; CDR2 reads YSYEKL. The CDR3 DNA sequence: TGCGCCAGCAGCCCCCCCACTACTGAGACCCAGTACTTC. It encodes CASSPPTTETQYF.

V usage is TRBV28 and J usage is TRBJ1-4; D not resolved. The V end was cut by 3 bases, the J end by 8 bases, with 7 bases between. The CDR3 loop spans 12 amino acids. Looked up from germline, CDR1 is MDHEN and CDR2 is SYDVKM. The CDR3 DNA reads TGTGCCAGCAGTTTGCCTGAAGAAAAACTGTTTTTT. Translating gives CASSLPEEKLFF. The full variable domain, with the rest looked up from reference TRBV28 and TRBJ1-4, is DVKVTQSSRYLVKRTGEKVFLECVQDMDHENMFWYRQDPGLGLRLIYFSYDVKMKEKGDIPEGYSVSREKKERFSLILESASTNQTSMYLCASSLPEEKLFFGSGTQLSVL.

The chain links TRBV29-1 to TRBJ1-1; D gene ambiguous. Germline V gene sequence: CDR1 SQVTM, CDR2 ANQGSEA. Trimming removed 4 bases from V and 1 base from J, with 10 bases in between. The CDR3 sequence is 13 residues long. CDR3 sequence (DNA): TGCAGCGTTGTGGGTAGTTCGAACACTGAAGCTTTCTTT. As protein: CSVVGSSNTEAFF.

The rearrangement joins TRBV7-3 to TRBJ2-7; D ambiguous. CDR3 size: 14 residues. The V and J ends lost 2 bases and 6 bases respectively, with 14 bases between them. Germline V gene lookup returns CDR1 SGHTA and CDR2 FQGTGA. CDR3 loop: CASSLVPGRPEQYF. CDR3 nucleotide sequence: TGTGCCAGCAGCTTAGTTCCCGGTCGCCCCGAGCAGTACTTC. Based on the CDR3 plus reference TRBV7-3 and TRBJ2-7, the full variable domain is GAGVSQTPSNKVTEKGKYVELRCDPISGHTALYWYRQSLGQGPEFLIYFQGTGAADDSGLPNDRFFAVRPEGSVSTLKIQRTERGDSAVYLCASSLVPGRPEQYFGPGTRLTVT.

The chain carries TRBV25-1 and TRBJ2-7; 10 bases agree with TRBD2. The CDR3 contains 13 residues. V lost 6 bases, J lost 6 bases, and 5 bases stayed unmatched. In germline, CDR1 is MGHDK, CDR2 SYGVNS. Here the CDR3 reads CASRLAGVGEQYF. The CDR3 DNA sequence: TGTGCCAGCAGGCTAGCGGGAGTGGGCGAGCAGTACTTC.

V gene TRBV19 combines with J gene TRBJ2-7, with D unclear. The V gene lost 3 bases and the J gene lost 0 bases, with 9 bases spanning the gap. The CDR3 contains 14 residues. The germline V gene encodes CDR1 LNHDA and CDR2 SQIVND (reference sequence). As DNA, the CDR3 is TGTGCCAGTAGTATTATGGGGAACTCCTACGAGCAGTACTTC. This gives the protein CASSIMGNSYEQYF.